In its sample, the clone carrying this TCR beta chain was seen once. As handled by the study authors: Cell counts per sample came from amplifying reference gene primers. The method was immunoSEQ multiplex PCR; TCRdb's version includes in-frame clones alone and lacks a portion of them. D and trimming come from the DNA, and the V and J calls and clone size come from that table. Of about 380,000 clones in the sample, roughly 90% were seen once. The entry originates in a study of blood T cell repertoires in COVID-19. Study information: T cells, B-cell-depleted T cells, or PBMCs provided the cDNA or gDNA that served as material.

This TCR came from a man in his forties or fifties with acute or convalescent COVID-19. The sequencing sample was made of peripheral blood.

The CDR3: CASSLQSNQPQHF. The CDR3, as DNA: TGTGCCAGCAGCTTGCAGAGCAATCAGCCCCAGCATTTT. The chain has TRBV5-6 and TRBJ1-5; D is unclear. The CDR3 runs to 13 residues. Germline V gene sequence: CDR1 SGHDT, CDR2 YYEEEE. Deletions cut 1 base from V and 1 base from J, with 3 bases between.